This is a list of T cell receptor beta chains from one sample in a study of response to subunit inactivated influenza vaccine. TCRdb re-analysed the RT-PCR reads in MiXCR, keeping a single row per CDR3 protein. The sample lists under 200,000 distinct CDR3 sequences, over 8.5% occurring once. Sequencing was performed on CD8+ T cells sorted from PBMCs, taken less than 30 months after vaccination. The receptors derive from a man in his fifties or sixties who received an inactivated influenza vaccine. Each CDR3 is given with its conserved first and last residue. A D gene is named only where the DNA matches it firmly. Where a row states a size, it is once, few, many or the class of an expanded clone; other rows omit it.

TRBJ2-1 . TRBD1 TRBV7-6 TGTGCCAGCAGCCCCCCCGGGACAGGGATATACAATGAGCAGTTCTTC CASSPPGTGIYNEQFF
TRBJ2-2 . TRBD1 TRBV7-8 TGTGCCAGCTCAACAGGGGGCACCGGGGAGCTGTTTTTT CASSTGGTGELFF
TRBJ2-1 . . TRBV27 TGTGCCAGCAGTACCCCAAATAGTGAGCAGTTCTTC CASSTPNSEQFF
TRBJ2-5 many TRBD1 TRBV25-1 TGTGCCAGCAGTGAATTGGGACAGCAAGAGACCCAGTACTTC CASSELGQQETQYF
TRBJ2-5 . TRBD1 TRBV5-6 TGTGCCAGCAGCTTGGAGACAGGGATGGAGACCCAGTACTTC CASSLETGMETQYF
TRBJ1-3 . . TRBV3-1 TGTGCCAGCAGCCAAGGATCCCACCTATACTCTGGAAACACCATATATTTT CASSQGSHLYSGNTIYF
TRBJ1-1 . . TRBV19 TGTGCCAGTAGTACTTACACTAAAGCTTTCTTT CASSTYTKAFF
TRBJ2-2 . TRBD2 TRBV5-1 TGCGCCAGCAGTGGGCTAGCGGAACATACCGGGGAGCTGTTTTTT CASSGLAEHTGELFF
TRBJ2-1 many . TRBV24-1 TGTGCCACCAGTGATCCCCCGTATCAGTTCTTC CATSDPPYQFF
TRBJ2-7 many . TRBV4-1 TGCGCCAGCAGCCAAGGAGACAGGTTCTCCTACGAGCAGTACTTC CASSQGDRFSYEQYF
TRBJ2-7 . TRBD1 TRBV4-1 TGCGCCAGCAGCCAAGGACAGGGTCAAGACGAGCAGTACTTC CASSQGQGQDEQYF
TRBJ2-2 . TRBD1 TRBV7-8 TGTGCCAGCAGCTCAAACCCCGGGACAGACCTCGGGGAGCTGTTTTTT CASSSNPGTDLGELFF
TRBJ2-1 few TRBD2 TRBV28 TGTGCCAGCAGCCCCCATTATGAGCGGGAGGGCCGGTCCTACAATGAGCAGTTCTTC CASSPHYEREGRSYNEQFF
TRBJ2-2 . TRBD1 TRBV29-1 TGCAGCGTTGAAGACTCAGAGACAGGGGCTTTTGCCGGGGAGCTGTTTTTT CSVEDSETGAFAGELFF
TRBJ1-2 few . TRBV5-6 TGTGCCAGCAGCTTACTTAACTATGGCTACACCTTC CASSLLNYGYTF
TRBJ2-5 . TRBD2 TRBV4-2 TGTGCCAGCAGCCAAGTCAAGGGAGGGGAGACCCAGTACTTC CASSQVKGGETQYF
TRBJ2-7 . . TRBV6-2/TRBV6-3 TGTGCGAGCGAAGGCCCCCCAAAGGACGAGCAGTACTTC CASEGPPKDEQYF
TRBJ2-3 few TRBD2 TRBV6-1 TGTGCCAGCAGCCACCGATGGACTAGCGGGCGGACAGATACGCAGTATTTT CASSHRWTSGRTDTQYF
TRBJ2-1 many . TRBV7-8 TGTGCCAGCAGCTTAGTAGTCAATGAGCAGTTCTTC CASSLVVNEQFF
TRBJ2-7 . TRBD1 TRBV6-1 TGTGCCAGTGCGACAGGGACGTCCTACGAGCAGTACTTC CASATGTSYEQYF
TRBJ2-6 few . TRBV11-2 TGTGCCAGCAGCTTAAATCCCTGGGGAGGGGGCGTTACTGGGGCCAACGTCCTGACTTTC CASSLNPWGGGVTGANVLTF
TRBJ2-7 few . TRBV29-1 TGCAGCGTTGAAAAGCAGGGCTACGAGCAGTACTTC CSVEKQGYEQYF
TRBJ2-1 few TRBD2 TRBV20-1 TGCAGTGCTAGACCTCTGATGGGGGGGTACAATGAGCAGTTCTTC CSARPLMGGYNEQFF
TRBJ2-7 few TRBD2 TRBV7-3 TGTGCCAGCAGCTTAGGGACTAGGGACGAGCAGTACTTC CASSLGTRDEQYF
TRBJ2-7 many TRBD2 TRBV12-3/TRBV12-4 TGTGCCAGCAGTTTAGACCCTAGCGGGAGAGATGAGCAGTACTTC CASSLDPSGRDEQYF
TRBJ2-4 many TRBD2 TRBV13 TGTGCCAGCAGCCCTCGGGGGGGCAAAAACATTCAGTACTTC CASSPRGGKNIQYF
TRBJ2-7 . TRBD2 TRBV10-3 TGTGCCATCAGTGAAACCCTAGCGGGGAGGGAGCAGTACTTC CAISETLAGREQYF
TRBJ2-5 . . TRBV11-2 TGTGCCAGCAGCGGACGGACTGTATGGGAGACCCAGTACTTC CASSGRTVWETQYF
TRBJ2-7 . . TRBV11-2 TGTGCCAGCAGCTTCGGGAGACACCTAAATAACTACGAGCAGTACTTC CASSFGRHLNNYEQYF
TRBJ2-1 few . TRBV7-3 TGTGCCAGCAGCACGGGTGGAACGGGAGTAGGGAAGTTCTTC CASSTGGTGVGKFF
TRBJ2-3 many . TRBV6-2/TRBV6-3 TGTGCCAGCAGTTACTCCGGGCAGGATACGCAGTATTTT CASSYSGQDTQYF
TRBJ2-3 . . TRBV12-3/TRBV12-4 TGTGCCAGCAGTATCTACCGCCTTAGCGGCGCTCCAGGTACGCAGTATTTT CASSIYRLSGAPGTQYF
TRBJ1-6 . TRBD1 TRBV20-1 TGCAGTGCTAGAGATCCAGGACAGGCTGTGAATTCACCCCTCCACTTT CSARDPGQAVNSPLHF
TRBJ2-7 many TRBD2 TRBV25-1 TGTGCCAGCAGTATAACTAGCGGGTGGAGGACCTACGAGCAGTACTTC CASSITSGWRTYEQYF
TRBJ2-2 . . TRBV6-5 TGTGCCAGCAGTTGGGGAGGACTCCACCCCGGGGTGCTGTTTTTT CASSWGGLHPGVLFF
TRBJ2-7 . . TRBV12-3/TRBV12-4 TGTGCCAGCAGTTTTGAAGGGCAGGCGGGCGAGCAGTACTTC CASSFEGQAGEQYF
TRBJ2-3 few . TRBV6-6 TGTGCCAGCAGTTGGAGCACAGATACGCAGTATTTT CASSWSTDTQYF
TRBJ1-6 few . TRBV4-1 TGCGCCAGCAGCCAAGATTGGGTTTTAGACAGTTCACCCCTCCACTTT CASSQDWVLDSSPLHF
TRBJ2-3 . . TRBV12-3/TRBV12-4 TGTGCCAGCAGTTTGGCTAGCTCAAGCACAGATACGCAGTATTTT CASSLASSSTDTQYF
TRBJ2-3 few TRBD2 TRBV28 TGTGCCAGCTCCCCTTTCTGGTCTAGCGGGAGTAGTGATACGCAGTATTTT CASSPFWSSGSSDTQYF
TRBJ2-7 . TRBD1 TRBV10-3 TGTGCCATCAGTGAGATCGGCAGGGGGCCGTATTCCTACGAGCAGTACTTC CAISEIGRGPYSYEQYF
TRBJ2-5 many TRBD2 TRBV7-9 TGTGCCAGCAGCACCCGGGACTACCGACTCCAAGAGACCCAGTACTTC CASSTRDYRLQETQYF
TRBJ2-3 few . TRBV6-6 TGTGCCAGCAGTCTGGGCTTGAGAGATACGCAGTATTTT CASSLGLRDTQYF
TRBJ2-7 few TRBD2 TRBV12-3/TRBV12-4 TGTGCCAGCACCGTAGGACTAGCGGAGATCTACGAGCAGTACTTC CASTVGLAEIYEQYF